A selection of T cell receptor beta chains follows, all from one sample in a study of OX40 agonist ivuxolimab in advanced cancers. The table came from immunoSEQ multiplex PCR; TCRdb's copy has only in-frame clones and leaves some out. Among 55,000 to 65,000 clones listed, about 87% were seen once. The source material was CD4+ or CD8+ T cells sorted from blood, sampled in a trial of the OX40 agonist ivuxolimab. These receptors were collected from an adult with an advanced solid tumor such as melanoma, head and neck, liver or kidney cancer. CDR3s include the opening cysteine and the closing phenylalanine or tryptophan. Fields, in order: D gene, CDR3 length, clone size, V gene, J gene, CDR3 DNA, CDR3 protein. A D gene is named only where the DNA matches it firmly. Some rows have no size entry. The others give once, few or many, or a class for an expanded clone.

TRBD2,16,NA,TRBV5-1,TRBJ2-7,TGCGCCAGCAGCCGATCGACTAGCGGGAGTATCCACGAGCAGTACTTC,CASSRSTSGSIHEQYF
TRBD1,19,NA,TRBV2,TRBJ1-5,TGTGCCAGCAGTGTTTCCTTGGCAGGGGGCCCGTTATCTGGTCAGCCCCAGCATTTT,CASSVSLAGGPLSGQPQHF
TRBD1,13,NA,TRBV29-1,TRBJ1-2,TGCAGCGTTGAGGGGACAGGGAAGTCTGGCTACACCTTC,CSVEGTGKSGYTF
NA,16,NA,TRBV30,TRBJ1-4,TGTGCCTGGAGTGTACCCGACAGTTGGACTAATGAAAAACTGTTTTTT,CAWSVPDSWTNEKLFF
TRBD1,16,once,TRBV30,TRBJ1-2,TGTGCCTGGATAGGGGCCGGGACAGCCATTAACTATGGCTACACCTTC,CAWIGAGTAINYGYTF
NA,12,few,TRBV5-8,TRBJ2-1,TGTGCCAGCAGCTTGGGTCCGTATGAGCAGTTCTTC,CASSLGPYEQFF
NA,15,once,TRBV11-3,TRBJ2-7,TGTGCCAGCAGCTTATCCGCGGTGGGCCCCTACGAGCAGTACTTC,CASSLSAVGPYEQYF
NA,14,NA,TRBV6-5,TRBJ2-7,TGTGCCAGCAGTTACTCGGACAGCTCCTACGAGCAGTACTTC,CASSYSDSSYEQYF
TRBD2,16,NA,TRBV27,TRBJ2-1,TGTGCCAGCGAGGGAGTGAGCGGGAGGGCCGGGAATGAGCAGTTCTTC,CASEGVSGRAGNEQFF
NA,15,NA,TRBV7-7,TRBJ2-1,TGTGCTAGCAGCTTAGGTCGGCCAGGGACGACAGAGCAGTTCTTC,CASSLGRPGTTEQFF
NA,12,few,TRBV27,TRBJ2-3,TGTGCCAGCAGTTCCTTGGGGGATACGCAGTATTTT,CASSSLGDTQYF
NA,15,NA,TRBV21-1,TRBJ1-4,TGTGCCAGCAGCAAAGTCAGCGGAGGCGATGAAAAACTGTTTTTT,CASSKVSGGDEKLFF
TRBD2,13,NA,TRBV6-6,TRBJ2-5,TGTGCCAGTAAGCGGGAGGGGGTGGAGACCCAGTACTTC,CASKREGVETQYF
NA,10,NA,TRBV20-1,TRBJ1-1,TGCAGTGCTTTCTCGACTGAAGCTTTCTTT,CSAFSTEAFF
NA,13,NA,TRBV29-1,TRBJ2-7,TGCAGCGGATCCCGATCCAGGTTCGAAGAGCAGTACTTC,CSGSRSRFEEQYF
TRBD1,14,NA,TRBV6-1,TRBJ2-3,TGTGCCAGCGGCTGGACAGGGATTCAAGATACGCAGTATTTT,CASGWTGIQDTQYF
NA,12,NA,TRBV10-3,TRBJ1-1,TGTGCCAGCCGGGGCGATGGCACTGAAGCTTTCTTT,CASRGDGTEAFF
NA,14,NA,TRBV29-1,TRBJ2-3,TGCAGCGCCCCGCAAGGGGGAGAGACAGATACGCAGTATTTT,CSAPQGGETDTQYF
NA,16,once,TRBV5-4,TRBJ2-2,TGTGCCAGCAGCTCAGCCGGGACGAGGAACACCGGGGAGCTGTTTTTT,CASSSAGTRNTGELFF
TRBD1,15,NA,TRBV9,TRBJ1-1,TGTGCCAGCAGCAGACAGGGGGCACTGAACACTGAAGCTTTCTTT,CASSRQGALNTEAFF
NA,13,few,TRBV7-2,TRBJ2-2,TGTGCCAGCAGCTTTCGGAACACCGGGGAGCTGTTTTTT,CASSFRNTGELFF
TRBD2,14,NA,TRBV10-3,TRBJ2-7,TGTGCCACGACGGGGGGGATAACATCCTACGAGCAGTACTTC,CATTGGITSYEQYF
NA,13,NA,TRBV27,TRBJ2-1,TGTGCCAGCAGTTCCTCAACGGTTACCGGGCAGTTCTTC,CASSSSTVTGQFF
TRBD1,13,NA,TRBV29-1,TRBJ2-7,TGCAGCGTTCATGGGACAGGGGACTACGAGCAGTACTTC,CSVHGTGDYEQYF
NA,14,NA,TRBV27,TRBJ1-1,TGTGCCAGCAGTTTTAGGGTGGAGAACACTGAAGCTTTCTTT,CASSFRVENTEAFF
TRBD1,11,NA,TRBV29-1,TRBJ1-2,TGCAGCGTGGGACAGACCTATGGCTACACCTTC,CSVGQTYGYTF
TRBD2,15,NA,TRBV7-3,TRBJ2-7,TGTGCCAGCAGCTCTAACGGCGGAGCGGGAGACGAGCAGTACTTC,CASSSNGGAGDEQYF
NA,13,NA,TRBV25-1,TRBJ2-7,TGTGCCAGCAGTGAGTCTACCTCCGGCGAGCAGTACTTC,CASSESTSGEQYF
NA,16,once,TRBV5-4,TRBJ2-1,TGTGCCAGCAGCTTGCGCTCGGGACGGGCCTACAATGAGCAGTTCTTC,CASSLRSGRAYNEQFF
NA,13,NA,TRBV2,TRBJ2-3,TGTGCCAGCAGTGGATTAGGGAGAGATACGCAGTATTTT,CASSGLGRDTQYF
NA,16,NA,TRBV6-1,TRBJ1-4,TGTGCCAGCAGTGATCGGGGCGTAGGAAGTAATGAAAAACTGTTTTTT,CASSDRGVGSNEKLFF
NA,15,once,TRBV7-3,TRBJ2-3,TGTGCCAGCAGCTTAAAACGTGGGAGTACGGATACGCAGTATTTT,CASSLKRGSTDTQYF
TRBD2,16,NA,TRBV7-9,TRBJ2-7,TGTGCCAGCAGCTGGATAGGGACTAGCGGATCCTACGAGCAGTACTTC,CASSWIGTSGSYEQYF
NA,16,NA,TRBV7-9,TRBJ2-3,TGTGCCAGCAGCCGGGAGTGGGGCATTTCAACGGATACGCAGTATTTT,CASSREWGISTDTQYF
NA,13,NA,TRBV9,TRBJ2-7,TGTGCCAGCAGCGTAGTTGGGGGAATGGAGCAGTACTTC,CASSVVGGMEQYF
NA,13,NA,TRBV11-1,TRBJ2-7,TGTGCCAGCAGCTTTGCCGGGGGCTCCGAGCAGTACTTC,CASSFAGGSEQYF
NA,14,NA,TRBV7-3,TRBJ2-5,TGTGCCAGCAGCGCCGGCGGGTCTCAAGAGACCCAGTACTTC,CASSAGGSQETQYF
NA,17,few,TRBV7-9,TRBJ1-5,TGTGCCAGCAGCTTAGGCAGTCTGGGGGAAGTTAATCAGCCCCAGCATTTT,CASSLGSLGEVNQPQHF
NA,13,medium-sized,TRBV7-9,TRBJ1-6,TGTGCCAGCCAGCAGGTGGTACAGGGACCCCTCCACTTT,CASQQVVQGPLHF
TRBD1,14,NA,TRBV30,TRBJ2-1,TGTGCCTGGAAAGAAAAGGACAGGTACAATGAGCAGTTCTTC,CAWKEKDRYNEQFF
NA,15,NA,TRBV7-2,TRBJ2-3,TGTGCCAGCAGCCCCAACCTATTAAGCACAGATACGCAGTATTTT,CASSPNLLSTDTQYF
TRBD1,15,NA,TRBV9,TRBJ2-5,TGTGCCAGCAGCGCACTCCCAGGGGGTCAAGAGACCCAGTACTTC,CASSALPGGQETQYF
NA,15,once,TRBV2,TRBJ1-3,TGTGCCAGCATGACGATAGTGAGCTCTGGAAACACCATATATTTT,CASMTIVSSGNTIYF
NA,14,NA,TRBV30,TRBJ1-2,TGTGCCTGGAGTTTAGGGATTCCTAACTATGGCTACACCTTC,CAWSLGIPNYGYTF
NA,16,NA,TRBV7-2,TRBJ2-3,TGTGCCAGCAGCCCCTCGGGCGGGGGCACCACAGATACGCAGTATTTT,CASSPSGGGTTDTQYF
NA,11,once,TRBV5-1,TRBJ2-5,TGCGCCAGCAGGGGGGGAGCGACCCAGTACTTC,CASRGGATQYF
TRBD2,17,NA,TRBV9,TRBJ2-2,TGTGCCAGCAGCGTTCGAGGACTAGGGGTGAACACCGGGGAGCTGTTTTTT,CASSVRGLGVNTGELFF
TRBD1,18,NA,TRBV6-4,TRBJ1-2,TGTGCCAGCAGTGTAACCCCGGGACAGGGAACCCGTATGGGTGGCTACACCTTC,CASSVTPGQGTRMGGYTF
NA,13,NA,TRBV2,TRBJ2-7,TGTGCCAGCAGGCTGACCCAGGGGGGCGAGCAGTACTTC,CASRLTQGGEQYF
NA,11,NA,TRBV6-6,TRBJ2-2,TGTGCCAGCAGTAACACCGGGGAGCTGTTTTTT,CASSNTGELFF
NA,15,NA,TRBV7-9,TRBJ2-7,TGTGCCAGCAGCGGGGGTGCCCGGGACCCCTACGAGCAGTACTTC,CASSGGARDPYEQYF
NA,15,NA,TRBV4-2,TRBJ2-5,TGTGCCAGCAGCCTTACTGGGGCCGCAGAAGAGACCCAGTACTTC,CASSLTGAAEETQYF
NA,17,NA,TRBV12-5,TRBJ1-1,TGTGCTAGTGTTGTGATCCGAACAGGGCTGAGCGACACTGAAGCTTTCTTT,CASVVIRTGLSDTEAFF
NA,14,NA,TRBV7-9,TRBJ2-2,TGTGCCAGCAGCTTGGAGTTCTCCGGCGGGGAGCTGTTTTTT,CASSLEFSGGELFF